Reported below is one TCR beta chain. This specimen belongs to a study of shared clonotypes between healthy human individuals. Terminally differentiated effector memory CD45RA+ cells were excluded by CCR7 positive selection of CD45RO-negative cells. Donors included only healthy HIV-negative adults lacking recent acute infections or vaccinations. The protocol was immunoSEQ multiplex PCR, while the TCRdb copy is restricted to in-frame clones and leaves out a portion. The data contain roughly 810,000 clones, around 96% of them singletons. The germline V gene encodes CDR1 MDHEN and CDR2 SYDVKM. This CDR3 spans 16 amino acids. V was clipped by 4 bases and J by 1 base, with 15 bases between them.

Sequencing was carried out using naive CD8+ T cells sorted from blood. This chain joins TRBV28 and TRBJ2-3; perhaps TRBD2 as D (5 bases). This TCR was sampled from a man aged 25-45 years in good health. CDR3 DNA: TGTGCCAGCAGTTCCCCCAGCGGTCCAGGCACAGATACGCAGTATTTT. As protein: CASSSPSGPGTDTQYF.